This T cell receptor beta chain was captured by sequencing in a study of HIV-infected children after antiretroviral therapy interruption. The wider study: EBV and CMV exposure was recorded in most children. Interruption-arm samples span weeks 0, 12, interruption end (24 or 48), and about 3 years post-study.

In its sample, this clonotype was seen many times. With 2 bases removed from V and 6 bases from J, the gap between germline ends came to 5 bases. CDR1 is SGHTA, CDR2 FQGNSA, per germline. The CDR3 is 12 residues long. Sample treatment: PENTA 11 planned treatment interruption arm or continuous ART arm. The TCR library was built from RNA with a 3' RACE protocol and unique molecular identifiers. TCRdb recomputed calls from the 3' RACE reads with MiXCR, one row per CDR3 protein. Seen here are about 86,000 distinct CDR3 sequences, less than 7% observed once, and the top ten hold approximately 1.2%. This material consisted of CD45RA+ CD4+ T cells from PBMCs, pooled from several time points, taken from a donor given antiretroviral therapy, either interrupted or continuous. Noted subset: naive CD4+ CD45RA+ CD45RO- T cells. The rearrangement joins TRBV7-2 to TRBJ1-5, with unresolved D. This TCR was recovered from a pool of human donors with HIV. CDR3 region: CASSLMAQPQHF. The CDR3 nucleotides are TGTGCCAGCAGCTTAATGGCTCAGCCCCAGCATTTT.